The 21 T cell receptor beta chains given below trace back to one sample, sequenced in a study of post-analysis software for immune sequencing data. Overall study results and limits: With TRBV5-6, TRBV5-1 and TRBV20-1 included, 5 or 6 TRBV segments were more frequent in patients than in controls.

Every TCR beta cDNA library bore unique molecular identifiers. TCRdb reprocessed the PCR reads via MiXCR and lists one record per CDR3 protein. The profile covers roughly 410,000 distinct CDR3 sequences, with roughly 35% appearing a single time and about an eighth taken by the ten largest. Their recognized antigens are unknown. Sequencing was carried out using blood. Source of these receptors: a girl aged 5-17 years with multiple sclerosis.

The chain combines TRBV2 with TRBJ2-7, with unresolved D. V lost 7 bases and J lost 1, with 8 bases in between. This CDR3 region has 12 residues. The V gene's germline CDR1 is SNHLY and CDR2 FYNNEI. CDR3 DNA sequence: TGTGCCAGCACTACAGAATCCTACGAGCAGTACTTC. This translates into CASTTESYEQYF.

The CDR3 loop is CATSGTGGSYGYTF. CDR3 nucleotide sequence: TGTGCCACCAGCGGGACAGGGGGCTCCTATGGCTACACCTTC. The chain is built from TRBV24-1 and TRBJ1-2; 12 nucleotides match TRBD1. The V gene's germline CDR1 is KGHDR and CDR2 SFDVKD. The CDR3 extends over 14 amino acids. With 7 bases clipped from V and 4 bases from J, the junction kept 3 bases outside the gene matches.

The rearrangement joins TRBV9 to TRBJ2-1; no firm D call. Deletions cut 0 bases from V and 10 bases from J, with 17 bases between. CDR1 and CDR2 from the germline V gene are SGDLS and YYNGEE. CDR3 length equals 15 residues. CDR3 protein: CASSVARNSWSEQFF. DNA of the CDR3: TGTGCCAGCAGCGTAGCCCGTAACTCGTGGAGCGAGCAGTTCTTC.

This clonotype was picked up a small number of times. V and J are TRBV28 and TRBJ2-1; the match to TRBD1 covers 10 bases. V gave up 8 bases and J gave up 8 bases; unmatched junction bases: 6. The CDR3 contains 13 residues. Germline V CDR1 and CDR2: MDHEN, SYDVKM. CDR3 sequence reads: CASRRTGGYEQFF. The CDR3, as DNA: TGTGCCAGCCGTCGGACAGGGGGGTATGAGCAGTTCTTC.

The CDR3 DNA reads TGTGCCAGCACCACGAGGCATGCACTCCGAACTAGCACAGATACGCAGTATTTT. It codes for CASTTRHALRTSTDTQYF. This sequence joins TRBV7-4 and TRBJ2-3; no reliable D call. Germline CDR1 is SGHVT and CDR2 is SQSDAQ. Trimming left V 7 bases short and J 0 bases short, with 23 bases between. CDR3 length: 18 residues.

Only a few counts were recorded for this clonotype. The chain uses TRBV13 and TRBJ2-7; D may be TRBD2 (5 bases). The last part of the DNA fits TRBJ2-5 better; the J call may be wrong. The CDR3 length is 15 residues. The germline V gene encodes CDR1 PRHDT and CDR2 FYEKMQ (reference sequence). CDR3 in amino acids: CASSTERTFGETQYF. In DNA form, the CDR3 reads TGTGCCAGCAGCACTGAACGGACTTTCGGGGAGACCCAGTACTTC.

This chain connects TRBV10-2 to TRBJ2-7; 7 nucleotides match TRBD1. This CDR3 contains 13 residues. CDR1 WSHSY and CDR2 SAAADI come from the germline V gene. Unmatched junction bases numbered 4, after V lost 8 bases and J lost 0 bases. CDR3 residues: CASEGGSSYEQYF. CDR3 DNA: TGCGCCAGCGAAGGGGGCTCCTCCTACGAGCAGTACTTC.

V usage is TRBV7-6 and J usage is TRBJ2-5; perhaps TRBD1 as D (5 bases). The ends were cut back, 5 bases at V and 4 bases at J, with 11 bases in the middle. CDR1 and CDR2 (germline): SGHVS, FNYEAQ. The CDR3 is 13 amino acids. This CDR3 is CASSIRQRETQYF. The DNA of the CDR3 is TGTGCCAGCAGCATTCGACAGAGAGAGACCCAGTACTTC.

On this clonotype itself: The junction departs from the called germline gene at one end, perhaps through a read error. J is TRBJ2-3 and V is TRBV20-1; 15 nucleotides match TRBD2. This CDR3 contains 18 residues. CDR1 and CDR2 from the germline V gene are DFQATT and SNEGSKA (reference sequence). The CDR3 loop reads CNARDGLAGGLFTDTQYF. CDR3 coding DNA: TGCAATGCTAGAGATGGACTAGCGGGGGGGCTTTTCACAGATACGCAGTATTTT.

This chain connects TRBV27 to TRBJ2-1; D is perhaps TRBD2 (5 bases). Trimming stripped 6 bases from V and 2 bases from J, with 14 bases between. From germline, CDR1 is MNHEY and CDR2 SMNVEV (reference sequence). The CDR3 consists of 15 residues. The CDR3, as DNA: TGTGCCAGCAGCGAAACAGTGGGAGCCTACAATGAGCAGTTCTTC. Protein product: CASSETVGAYNEQFF.

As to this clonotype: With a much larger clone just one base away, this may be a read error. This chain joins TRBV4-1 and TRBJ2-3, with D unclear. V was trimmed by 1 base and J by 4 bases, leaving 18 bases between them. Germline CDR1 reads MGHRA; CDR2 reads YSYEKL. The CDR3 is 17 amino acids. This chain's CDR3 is CASSQVRARVKPDTQYF. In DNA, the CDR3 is TGCGCCAGCAGCCAAGTTCGGGCGCGAGTCAAGCCAGATACGCAGTATTTT.

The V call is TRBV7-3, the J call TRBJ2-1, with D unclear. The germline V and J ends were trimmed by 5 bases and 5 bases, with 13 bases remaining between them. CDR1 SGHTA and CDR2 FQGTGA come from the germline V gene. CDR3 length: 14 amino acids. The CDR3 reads CASSPTTGNNEQFF. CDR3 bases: TGTGCCAGCAGCCCTACGACTGGGAACAATGAGCAGTTCTTC. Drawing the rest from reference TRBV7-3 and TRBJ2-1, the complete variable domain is GAGVSQTPSNKVTEKGKYVELRCDPISGHTALYWYRQSLGQGPEFLIYFQGTGAADDSGLPNDRFFAVRPEGSVSTLKIQRTERGDSAVYLCASSPTTGNNEQFFGPGTRLTVL.

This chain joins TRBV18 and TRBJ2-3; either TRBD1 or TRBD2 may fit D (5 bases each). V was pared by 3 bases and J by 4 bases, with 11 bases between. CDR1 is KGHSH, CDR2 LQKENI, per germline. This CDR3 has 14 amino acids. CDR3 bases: TGTGCCAGCTCACCGGGACCCTCGGCAGATACGCAGTATTTT. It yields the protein CASSPGPSADTQYF.

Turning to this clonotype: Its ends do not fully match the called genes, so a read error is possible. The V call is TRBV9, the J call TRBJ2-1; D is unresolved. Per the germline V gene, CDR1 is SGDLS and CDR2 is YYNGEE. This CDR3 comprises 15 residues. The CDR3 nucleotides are TGTGCCAGCAGCCCGGACGGCAACTCCTACAGTGAGCAGTTCTTC. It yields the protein CASSPDGNSYSEQFF.

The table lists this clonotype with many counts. As DNA, the CDR3 is TGTGCCAGCAGCCCTTACACAGATACGCAGTATTTT. It translates to CASSPYTDTQYF. V and J are TRBV7-2 and TRBJ2-3; D is ambiguous. Germline CDR1 reads SGHTA; CDR2 reads FQGNSA. The CDR3 consists of 12 residues. V lost 5 bases to trimming and J lost 2 bases, with 5 bases between them.

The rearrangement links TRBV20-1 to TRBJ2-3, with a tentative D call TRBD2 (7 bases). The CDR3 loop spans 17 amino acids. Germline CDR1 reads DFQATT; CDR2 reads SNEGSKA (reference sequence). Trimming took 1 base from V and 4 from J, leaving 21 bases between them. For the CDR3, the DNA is TGCAGTGCTAGAGCCTACCTGGGGGGGGGCCTCGCAGATACGCAGTATTTT. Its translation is CSARAYLGGGLADTQYF.

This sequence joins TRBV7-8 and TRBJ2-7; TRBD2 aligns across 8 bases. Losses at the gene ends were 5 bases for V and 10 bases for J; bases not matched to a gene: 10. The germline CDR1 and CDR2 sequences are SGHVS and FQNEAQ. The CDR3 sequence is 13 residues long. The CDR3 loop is CASSPGGVESQYF. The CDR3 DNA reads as TGTGCCAGCAGCCCGGGAGGGGTAGAGTCCCAGTACTTC.

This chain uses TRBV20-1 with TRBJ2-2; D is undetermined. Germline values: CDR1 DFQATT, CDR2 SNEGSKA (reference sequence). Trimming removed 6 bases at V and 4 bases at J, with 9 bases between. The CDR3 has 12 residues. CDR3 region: CSAPSGTGELFF. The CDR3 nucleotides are TGCAGTGCACCCTCTGGCACCGGGGAGCTGTTTTTT.

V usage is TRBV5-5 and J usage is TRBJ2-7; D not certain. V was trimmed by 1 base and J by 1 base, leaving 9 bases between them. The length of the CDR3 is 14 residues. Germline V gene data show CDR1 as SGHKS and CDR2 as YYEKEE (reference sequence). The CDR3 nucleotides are TGTGCCAGCAGCTTGAGGCTGCAGTCCTACGAGCAGTACTTC. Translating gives CASSLRLQSYEQYF.

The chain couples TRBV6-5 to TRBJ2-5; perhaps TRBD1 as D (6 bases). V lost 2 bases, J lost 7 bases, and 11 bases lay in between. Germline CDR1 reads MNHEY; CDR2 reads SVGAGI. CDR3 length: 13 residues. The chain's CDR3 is CASSYSFRGTQYF. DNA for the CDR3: TGTGCCAGCAGTTACAGCTTCAGGGGGACCCAGTACTTC.

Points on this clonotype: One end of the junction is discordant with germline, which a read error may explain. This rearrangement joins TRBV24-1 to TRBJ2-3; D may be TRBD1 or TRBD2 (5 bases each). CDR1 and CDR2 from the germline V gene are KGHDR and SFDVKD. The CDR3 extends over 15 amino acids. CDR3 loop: CATRDSRDLRDTQYF. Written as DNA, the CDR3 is TGTGCCACCAGGGATTCCCGGGACCTTAGGGATACGCAGTATTTT.